The 31 T cell receptor beta chains given below trace back to one sample, sequenced in a study of blood T cells in healthy people across ages. It was with a sample-barcoded 5' primer and a J-beta primer mix that a second PCR of about 6 to 12 cycles was run. MiXCR was run by TCRdb on the 5' RACE reads, yielding one entry per CDR3 protein. Among some 1.5 million distinct CDR3 sequences listed, roughly 27% were seen once. Sequenced material: blood. These receptors were taken from a woman younger than 45 in good health.

In this sample, this clonotype turned up a few times. One end of the junction does not line up with germline, which may come from a read error. J is TRBJ2-7 and V is TRBV6-1; 12 bases are a match to TRBD1. Germline CDR1 and CDR2: MNHNS and SASEGT. This CDR3 contains 14 residues. The CDR3 here is CASAGTGGSYGQYF. As DNA, the CDR3 is TGTGCCAGCGCCGGGACAGGGGGCTCCTACGGGCAGTACTTC.

The chain is built from TRBV7-2 and TRBJ2-7; D unclear. V lost 7 bases and J 7 bases, leaving 20 bases between the germline ends. The CDR3 has 14 residues. The germline CDR1 and CDR2 sequences are SGHTA and FQGNSA. The CDR3 sequence is CASNSSPGRWEQYF. CDR3 nucleotides: TGTGCCAGCAACTCATCTCCGGGCCGATGGGAGCAGTACTTC.

The chain is built from TRBV29-1 and TRBJ1-5; 11 nucleotides line up with TRBD1. The J segment lost 6 bases and the V segment lost 4 bases, leaving 2 bases of the junction unmatched. Germline values: CDR1 SQVTM, CDR2 ANQGSEA. CDR3 length: 13 amino acids. CDR3 in amino acids: CSVGTGGGQPQHF. The CDR3 region has the DNA TGCAGCGTTGGGACAGGGGGCGGTCAGCCCCAGCATTTT.

The chain has TRBV7-2 and TRBJ1-1; TRBD1 matches at 9 bases. Germline V gives CDR1 SGHTA, CDR2 FQGNSA. This CDR3 is built from 13 residues. The ends lost 4 bases at V and 7 bases at J; junction bases unmatched: 4. CDR3 sequence reads: CASSWGQGGEAFF. The CDR3 DNA follows: TGTGCCAGCAGCTGGGGACAGGGAGGTGAAGCTTTCTTT.

In this sample, this clonotype turned up many times. J is TRBJ2-7 and V is TRBV29-1; D gene unclear. Trimming removed 4 bases at V and 5 bases at J, with 9 bases between. Germline CDR1 and CDR2: SQVTM and ANQGSEA. The CDR3 covers 11 residues. The CDR3 is CSVGEIHEQYF. The CDR3, as DNA: TGCAGCGTTGGAGAGATCCACGAGCAGTACTTC.

This clonotype came up a few times. The chain has TRBV14 and TRBJ1-2; no clear D. Per the germline V gene, CDR1 is SGHDN and CDR2 is FVKESK. CDR3 size: 14 residues. V lost 4 bases, J lost 0 bases, and 9 bases lay in between. This CDR3 is CASSPSASNYGYTF. Written as DNA, the CDR3 is TGTGCCAGCAGCCCGAGTGCCTCTAACTATGGCTACACCTTC.

This clonotype occurred many times. The genes are TRBV29-1 and TRBJ1-2; perhaps TRBD1 as D (5 bases). CDR1 is SQVTM, CDR2 ANQGSEA, per germline. The V end lost 0 bases, the J end lost 2 bases, and 13 bases lay between the germline ends. The CDR3 runs to 15 residues. Here the CDR3 reads CSVEEGDSLNYGYTF. The CDR3 DNA follows: TGCAGCGTTGAAGAAGGGGACTCCTTGAACTATGGCTACACCTTC. The full variable domain, rest sourced from reference TRBV29-1 and TRBJ1-2, is SAVISQKPSRDICQRGTSLTIQCQVDSQVTMMFWYRQQPGQSLTLIATANQGSEATYESGFVIDKFPISRPNLTFSTLTVSNMSPEDSSIYLCSVEEGDSLNYGYTFGSGTRLTVV.

This chain links TRBV5-1 with TRBJ1-4, with 8 bases matching TRBD1. Germline CDR1 is SGHRS and CDR2 is YFSETQ. The length of the CDR3 is 16 residues. V trimming: 0 bases; J trimming: 0 bases; junction bases outside the gene matches: 1. The CDR3 DNA follows: TGCGCCAGCAGCTTGGGACAGGGGTCAACTAATGAAAAACTGTTTTTT. It is translated as CASSLGQGSTNEKLFF.

The genes are TRBV30 and TRBJ1-3, with 7 bases identical to TRBD1. J was trimmed by 0 bases and V by 2 bases; bases with no gene match: 7. Germline lookup yields CDR1 GTSNPN and CDR2 SVGIG (reference sequence). The CDR3 is 16 residues long. CDR3 loop: CAWSIHRGLSGNTIYF. In DNA form, the CDR3 reads TGTGCCTGGAGTATCCACAGGGGCCTCTCTGGAAACACCATATATTTT.

This clonotype showed up just a few times. J is TRBJ2-3 and V is TRBV5-1, with D perhaps TRBD1 or TRBD2 (6 bases each). This CDR3 has 14 amino acids. The germline V gene encodes CDR1 SGHRS and CDR2 YFSETQ. Trimming cost V 0 bases and J 7 bases, with 12 bases left between them. The CDR3 DNA reads as TGCGCCAGCAGCTTGGAGGGGGGCTTAAATACGCAGTATTTT. It specifies CASSLEGGLNTQYF.

This clonotype was found many times. The chain couples TRBV6-5 to TRBJ2-7, with 11 nucleotides matching TRBD2. J was trimmed by 7 bases and V by 6 bases; bases with no gene match: 14. Germline V CDR1 and CDR2: MNHEY, SVGAGI. This CDR3 spans 16 amino acids. This CDR3 reads CASRPEELAGVWEQYF. The CDR3 DNA reads as TGTGCCAGCAGACCCGAGGAACTAGCGGGAGTTTGGGAGCAGTACTTC.

This rearrangement joins TRBV24-1 to TRBJ1-2; D is undetermined. The V end lost 4 bases, the J end lost 4 bases, and 9 bases lay between the germline ends. The CDR3 sequence is 13 residues long. CDR1 is KGHDR, CDR2 SFDVKD, per germline. The CDR3: CATSDPNCYGYTF. In DNA, the CDR3 is TGTGCCACCAGTGACCCAAATTGCTATGGCTACACCTTC.

The J gene is TRBJ1-2, the V gene TRBV7-2, with D perhaps matching TRBD1 (6 bases). The germline V and J ends were trimmed by 4 bases and 6 bases, with 21 bases remaining between them. This CDR3 region has 16 residues. Germline CDR1 is SGHTA and CDR2 is FQGNSA. The CDR3 region is CASSSPGGDNGHGYTF. The DNA for the CDR3 is TGTGCCAGCAGCTCGCCAGGCGGGGACAACGGTCATGGCTACACCTTC.

This clonotype occurred once. A read error may account for a junction end that differs from germline. This chain uses TRBV5-1 with TRBJ1-5; possibly TRBD1 for D (6 bases). CDR1 is SGHRS, CDR2 YFSETQ, per germline. CDR3 length: 14 residues. CDR3 bases: TGCGTCAGCAGTTTGACAGGTAGCAATCAGCCCCAGCATTTT. It codes for CVSSLTGSNQPQHF. Filled out from reference TRBV5-1 and TRBJ1-5, the complete variable domain reads KAGVTQTPRYLIKTRGQQVTLSCSPISGHRSVSWYQQTPGQGLQFLFEYFSETQRNKGNFPGRFSGRQFSNSRSEMNVSTLELGDSALYLCVSSLTGSNQPQHFGDGTRLSIL.

The chain links TRBV7-3 to TRBJ1-1; D possibly corresponds to TRBD1 (6 bases). CDR3 length: 14 residues. Germline V gene sequence: CDR1 SGHTA, CDR2 FQGTGA. V was cut by 3 bases and J by 6 bases, with 14 bases left in between. The CDR3 region is CASSLGSGAAEAFF. The CDR3 nucleotides are TGTGCCAGCAGCTTGGGGTCGGGGGCCGCTGAAGCTTTCTTT.

This clonotype showed up many times. The rearrangement uses TRBV7-8 and TRBJ2-7; D gene ambiguous. CDR3 size: 15 residues. The germline V gene encodes CDR1 SGHVS and CDR2 FQNEAQ. The ends were cut back, 2 bases at V and 0 bases at J, with 11 bases in the middle. CDR3 sequence reads: CASSLQPISSYEQYF. The DNA for the CDR3 is TGTGCCAGCAGCTTACAGCCTATTAGCTCCTACGAGCAGTACTTC.

For this clonotype: The germline gene is not matched at one end of the junction; a read error may be the cause. The gene calls are TRBV30 and TRBJ2-6; D is ambiguous. The germline CDR1 and CDR2 sequences are GTSNPN and SVGIG (reference sequence). This CDR3 region has 16 residues. The CDR3 DNA follows: TGTGCCTGGAGTGTGAAAAAGGTCTCTGGGACCAACGTCCTGACTTTC. This encodes CAWSVKKVSGTNVLTF.

The chain carries TRBV20-1 and TRBJ2-5; 7 nucleotides align to TRBD2. The CDR3 extends over 17 amino acids. Germline V gene sequence: CDR1 DFQATT, CDR2 SNEGSKA (reference sequence). The junction had 15 bases not matched to a gene; V was cut back by 4 bases and J by 1 base. The CDR3 reads CSAKVSSGHLGQETQYF. The CDR3 DNA sequence: TGCAGTGCTAAGGTCTCTAGCGGACACCTGGGCCAAGAGACCCAGTACTTC.

V usage is TRBV4-1 and J usage is TRBJ1-1; D is unclear. With 2 bases removed from V and 6 bases from J, the gap between germline ends came to 16 bases. Germline V gives CDR1 MGHRA, CDR2 YSYEKL. The CDR3 consists of 15 residues. The CDR3 sequence: CASSQTPGSGAEAFF. The CDR3, as DNA: TGCGCCAGCAGCCAAACGCCGGGCTCGGGAGCTGAAGCTTTCTTT.

Here the CDR3 DNA reads TGTGCCAGCAGCCCTCTCCTAGGGGGCAAAAACATTCAGTACTTC. Protein product: CASSPLLGGKNIQYF. The chain employs TRBV3-1 and TRBJ2-4; perhaps TRBD1 as D (6 bases). The CDR3 covers 15 residues. V gave up 4 bases and J gave up 3 bases, with 13 bases separating them. Germline CDR1 and CDR2: LGHDT and YNNKEL (reference sequence).

This clonotype was seen more than once but under ten times. The V gene is TRBV11-2, the J gene TRBJ1-1; D gene ambiguous. Germline CDR1 and CDR2: SGHAT and FQNNGV. The CDR3 covers 14 residues. Trimming took off 6 bases at V and 5 bases at J, with 16 bases between the two ends. CDR3 loop: CASSSREGVTEAFF. The CDR3 DNA follows: TGTGCCAGCAGTTCCCGGGAGGGAGTTACTGAAGCTTTCTTT.

This clonotype was detected ten times or more. The chain links TRBV12-3 or TRBV12-4 to TRBJ1-1; no firm D call. The V end lost 4 bases, the J end lost 0 bases, and 6 bases lay between the germline ends. This CDR3 comprises 13 residues. This CDR3 reads CASSYRMNTEAFF. The CDR3 nucleotides read TGTGCCAGCAGTTACCGTATGAACACTGAAGCTTTCTTT.

This clonotype was counted a few times. J is TRBJ2-1 and V is TRBV20-1; 12 bases agree with TRBD2. This CDR3 has 15 amino acids. CDR1 DFQATT and CDR2 SNEGSKA come from the germline V gene (reference sequence). V lost 5 bases and J lost 7; bases outside the gene matches: 9. The DNA for the CDR3 is TGCAGTGCTGGCCTAACTAGCGGGAGGAGGAATGAGCAGTTCTTC. Translation: CSAGLTSGRRNEQFF.

The gene calls are TRBV11-2 and TRBJ1-1; the match to TRBD1 covers 8 bases. Germline assignment: CDR1 SGHAT and CDR2 FQNNGV. The trim removed 5 bases at V and 6 bases at J, leaving 8 bases unmatched. The CDR3 is made up of 14 amino acids. The CDR3, as DNA: TGTGCCAGCAGCCAAACAGGGGGGATCCCTGAAGCTTTCTTT. Translating it yields CASSQTGGIPEAFF.

V gene TRBV27 combines with J gene TRBJ2-3; TRBD2 agrees at 14 bases. This CDR3 region has 15 residues. Unmatched junction bases numbered 9, after V lost 10 bases and J lost 6 bases. The germline V gene has CDR1 MNHEY and CDR2 SMNVEV (reference sequence). The CDR3 nucleotides read TGTGCCACCTCGACTAGCGGGAGGGCCAGGGATACGCAGTATTTT. This codes for CATSTSGRARDTQYF.

V usage is TRBV14 and J usage is TRBJ2-5; 8 bases agree with TRBD2. The J call may be incorrect, as the DNA end agrees better with TRBJ2-7. The CDR3 sequence is 15 residues long. Germline CDR1 SGHDN, CDR2 FVKESK. CDR3 sequence (DNA): TGTGCCAGCAGCATGGAAGCGGGAGTGTCGTACGAGCAGTACTTC. This encodes CASSMEAGVSYEQYF.

This clonotype was seen ten or more times. The chain has TRBV27 and TRBJ2-4; D remains unclear. This CDR3 contains 14 residues. Between the trimmed V and J ends, which lost 4 bases and 0 bases, there was a span of 7 bases. Looked up from germline, CDR1 is MNHEY and CDR2 is SMNVEV (reference sequence). The CDR3 region has the DNA TGTGCCAGCAGTTCCCAGATAGCCAAAAACATTCAGTACTTC. It specifies CASSSQIAKNIQYF.

Ten or more counts support this clonotype. The chain uses TRBV12-3 or TRBV12-4 and TRBJ2-3; unclear D gene. V lost 5 bases and J 2 bases, leaving 8 bases between the germline ends. This CDR3 region has 13 residues. In nucleotides, the CDR3 is TGTGCCAGCAGTAGACTGCTCACAGATACGCAGTATTTT. Its translation is CASSRLLTDTQYF.

This clonotype has a handful of counts. The chain employs TRBV7-9 and TRBJ2-1; no definite D call. CDR3 length: 14 amino acids. The ends were cut back, 4 bases at V and 3 bases at J, with 10 bases in the middle. CDR1 and CDR2 from the germline V gene are SEHNR and FQNEAQ (reference sequence). This CDR3 is CASSSPVGYNEQFF. CDR3 DNA: TGTGCCAGCAGCTCCCCCGTGGGCTACAATGAGCAGTTCTTC.

The chain is built from TRBV19 and TRBJ2-7, with 8 bases lining up with TRBD1. With V trimmed by 3 bases and J by 5 bases, 6 bases remained unmatched. The germline V gene has CDR1 LNHDA and CDR2 SQIVND (reference sequence). The CDR3 is 14 residues long. In nucleotides, the CDR3 is TGTGCCAGTAGTATTCGACAGGGGCGGAACGAGCAGTACTTC. Translating it yields CASSIRQGRNEQYF.

In this sample, this clonotype turned up many times. The chain links TRBV10-3 to TRBJ2-4, with D tentatively TRBD2 (6 bases). The CDR3 consists of 14 residues. V shed 9 bases and J shed 0 bases, with 12 bases lying between them. CDR1 is ENHRY and CDR2 is SYGVKD in the germline V gene. The chain's CDR3 is CAISGSQAKNIQYF. The CDR3 nucleotides read TGTGCCATTTCCGGGAGCCAAGCCAAAAACATTCAGTACTTC.